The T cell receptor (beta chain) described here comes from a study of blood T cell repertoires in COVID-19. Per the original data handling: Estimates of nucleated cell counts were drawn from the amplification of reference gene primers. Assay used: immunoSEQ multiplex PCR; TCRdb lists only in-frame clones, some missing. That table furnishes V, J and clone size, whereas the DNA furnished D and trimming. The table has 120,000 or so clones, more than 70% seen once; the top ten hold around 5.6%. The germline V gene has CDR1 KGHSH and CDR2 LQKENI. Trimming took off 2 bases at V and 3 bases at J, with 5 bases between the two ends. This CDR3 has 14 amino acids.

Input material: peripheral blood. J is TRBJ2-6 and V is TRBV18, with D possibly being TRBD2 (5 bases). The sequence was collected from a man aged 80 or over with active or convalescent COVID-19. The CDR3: CASSPAGGANVLTF. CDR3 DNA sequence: TGTGCCAGCTCACCAGCGGGTGGGGCCAACGTCCTGACTTTC.